This T cell receptor (beta chain) was observed in a study of blood T cells in healthy people across ages. CDR1 and CDR2 (germline): DFQATT, SNEGSKA (reference sequence). Trimming removed 4 bases at V and 3 bases at J, with 9 bases between. This CDR3 spans 13 amino acids. Donation came from healthy Caucasian individuals in Russia who were aged about 6 to 90. Overall study findings and caveats: The percentage of naive T cells correlated strongly with TCR beta diversity. Those diversity estimates obtained from one million T cells were thought to be underestimates.

For the second PCR, which ran for roughly 7 to 11 cycles, a sample-barcoded 5' primer and a J-beta primer mix were used. MiXCR, applied by TCRdb to the 5' RACE reads, yields one record per CDR3 protein. The sample includes 800,000 or so distinct CDR3 sequences, 25% of them seen just once. On this clonotype itself: Antigen: not known.

Separately, the same data were catalogued under a study of T cells of mothers and their children. That investigation notes: Each mother yielded more than 8.5 million TCR beta CDR3 reads. Each child yielded several million reads.

The receptor's source is a boy aged 10-17 years in good health. The chain uses TRBV20-1 and TRBJ1-4; weak D call: TRBD1 (6 bases). Source material: blood. The CDR3 reads CSANRAPNEKLFF. CDR3 DNA sequence: TGCAGTGCTAACAGGGCTCCTAATGAAAAACTGTTTTTT.